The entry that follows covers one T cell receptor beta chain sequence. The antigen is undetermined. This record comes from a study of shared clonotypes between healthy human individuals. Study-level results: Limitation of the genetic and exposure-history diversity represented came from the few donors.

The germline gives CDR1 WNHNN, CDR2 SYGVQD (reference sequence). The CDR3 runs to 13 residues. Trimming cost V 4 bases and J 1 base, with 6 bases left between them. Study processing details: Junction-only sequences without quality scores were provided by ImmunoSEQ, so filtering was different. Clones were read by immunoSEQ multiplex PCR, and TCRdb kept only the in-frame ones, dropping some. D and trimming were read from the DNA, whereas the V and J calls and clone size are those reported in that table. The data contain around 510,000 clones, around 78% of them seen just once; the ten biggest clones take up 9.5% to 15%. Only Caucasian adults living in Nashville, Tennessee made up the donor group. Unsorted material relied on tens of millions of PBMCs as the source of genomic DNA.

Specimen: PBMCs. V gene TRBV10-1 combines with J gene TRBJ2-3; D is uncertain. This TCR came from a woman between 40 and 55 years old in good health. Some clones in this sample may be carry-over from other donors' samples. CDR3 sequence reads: CASSGAGTDTQYF. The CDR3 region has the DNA TGCGCCAGCAGTGGGGCCGGCACAGATACGCAGTATTTT.